This TCR beta chain stems from a study of OX40 agonist ivuxolimab in advanced cancers. Across the study: The study gave patients intravenous ivuxolimab at 0.01 to 10 mg/kg every 2 weeks. Participants, approximately 81% male, averaged around 60 years of age, ranging from roughly 23 to 90.

The study, taken as a whole, reports: Relative to CD4+ cells, CD8+ T cells on average had more expanded clones. Some nonresponders additionally presented with little normalized T-cell clonal expansion.

The method was immunoSEQ multiplex PCR; TCRdb's version includes in-frame clones alone and lacks a portion of them. The sample lists some 80,000 clones, about four fifths occurring once. Worth noting for this clone: The antigen is unknown.

CDR1 is SGHNT, CDR2 YYREEE, per germline (reference sequence). Trimming left V 0 bases short and J 3 bases short, with 12 bases between. The CDR3 loop spans 16 amino acids. The sequencing here drew on CD4+ or CD8+ T cells sorted from blood, taken in a trial of the OX40 agonist ivuxolimab. This sequence originates from an adult with an advanced solid tumor such as melanoma, head and neck, liver or kidney cancer. The V and J genes are TRBV5-4 and TRBJ2-2; maybe TRBD1 (5 bases). CDR3 coding DNA: TGTGCCAGCAGCTTGGGCGGCAGGGTGGACACCGGGGAGCTGTTTTTT. Amino acids: CASSLGGRVDTGELFF.